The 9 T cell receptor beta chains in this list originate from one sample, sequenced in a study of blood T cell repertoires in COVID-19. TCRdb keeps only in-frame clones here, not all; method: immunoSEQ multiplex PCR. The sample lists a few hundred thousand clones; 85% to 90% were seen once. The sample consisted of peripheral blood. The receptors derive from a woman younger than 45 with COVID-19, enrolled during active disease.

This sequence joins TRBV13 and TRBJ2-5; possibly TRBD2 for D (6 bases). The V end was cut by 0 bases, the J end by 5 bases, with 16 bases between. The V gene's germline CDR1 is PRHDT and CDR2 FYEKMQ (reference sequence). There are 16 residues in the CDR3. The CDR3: CASSLGGSGLWETQYF. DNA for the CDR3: TGTGCCAGCAGCTTAGGGGGGTCGGGACTCTGGGAGACCCAGTACTTC.

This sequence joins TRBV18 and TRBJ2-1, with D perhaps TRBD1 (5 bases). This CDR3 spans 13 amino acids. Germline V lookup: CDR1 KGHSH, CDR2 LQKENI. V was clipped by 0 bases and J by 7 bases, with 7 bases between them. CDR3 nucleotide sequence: TGTGCCAGCTCACCACCTCCAGGGAATGAGCAGTTCTTC. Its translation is CASSPPPGNEQFF.

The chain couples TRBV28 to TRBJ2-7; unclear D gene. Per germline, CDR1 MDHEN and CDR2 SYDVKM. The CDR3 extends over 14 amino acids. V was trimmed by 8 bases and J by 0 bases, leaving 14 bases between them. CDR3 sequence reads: CASSSLGDSYEQYF. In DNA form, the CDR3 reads TGTGCCAGCTCTTCGCTAGGTGACTCCTACGAGCAGTACTTC.

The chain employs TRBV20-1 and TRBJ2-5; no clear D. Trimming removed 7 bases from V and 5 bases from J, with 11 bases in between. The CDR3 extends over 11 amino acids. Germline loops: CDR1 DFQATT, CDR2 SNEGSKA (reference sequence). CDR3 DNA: TGCAGTGGACCCCTCGGGGAGACCCAGTACTTC. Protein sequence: CSGPLGETQYF.

CDR3 protein: CASSNRGGAPEDTQYF. The CDR3 nucleotides read TGTGCCAGTAGTAATCGCGGGGGGGCCCCCGAAGATACGCAGTATTTT. The chain combines TRBV19 with TRBJ2-3; 9 bases align to TRBD2. Germline trimming cut 4 bases from V and 5 bases from J; bases unmatched to any gene: 10. In germline, CDR1 is LNHDA, CDR2 SQIVND (reference sequence). The CDR3 is 16 amino acids.

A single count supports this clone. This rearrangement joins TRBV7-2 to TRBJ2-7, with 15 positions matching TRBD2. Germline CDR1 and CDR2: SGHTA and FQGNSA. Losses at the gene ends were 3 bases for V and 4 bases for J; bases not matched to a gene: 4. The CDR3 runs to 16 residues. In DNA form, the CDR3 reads TGTGCCAGCAGCTTGGGACTAGCGGGGGGTCGGTACGAGCAGTACTTC. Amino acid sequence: CASSLGLAGGRYEQYF.

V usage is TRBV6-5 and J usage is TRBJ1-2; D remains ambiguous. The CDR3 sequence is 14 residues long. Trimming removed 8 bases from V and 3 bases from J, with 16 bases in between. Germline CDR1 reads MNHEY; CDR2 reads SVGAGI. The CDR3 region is CASGKTAAYYGYTF. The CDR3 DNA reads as TGTGCCAGCGGAAAGACGGCGGCCTACTATGGCTACACCTTC.

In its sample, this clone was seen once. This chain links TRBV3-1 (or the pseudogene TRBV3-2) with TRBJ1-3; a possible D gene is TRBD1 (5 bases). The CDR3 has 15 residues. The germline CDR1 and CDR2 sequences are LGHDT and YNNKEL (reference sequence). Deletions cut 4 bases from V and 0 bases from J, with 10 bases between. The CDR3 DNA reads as TGTGCCAGCAGCCCCGGGGGTAACTCTGGAAACACCATATATTTT. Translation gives CASSPGGNSGNTIYF.

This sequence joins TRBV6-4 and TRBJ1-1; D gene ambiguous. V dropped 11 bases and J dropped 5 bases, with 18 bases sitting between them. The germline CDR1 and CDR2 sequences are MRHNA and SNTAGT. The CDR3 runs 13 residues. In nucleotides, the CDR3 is TGTGCCTTCCCCGCGGGTTTGAGAACTGAAGCTTTCTTT. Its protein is CAFPAGLRTEAFF.